One and the same sample provided the 16 T cell receptor beta chains below, sequenced in a study of blood T cell repertoires in COVID-19. Profiling relied on immunoSEQ multiplex PCR, and the TCRdb table lists in-frame clones only, not all of them. The sample carries hundreds of thousands of clones, 85% to 90% recorded once. Sequencing was done on a sample of PBMCs or T cells enriched from blood (not recorded which). These receptors were collected from a man aged 25-40 years who had recovered from COVID-19.

V is TRBV6-1 and J is TRBJ1-5, with a weak D call TRBD1 (6 bases). The CDR3 spans 15 residues. Germline V CDR1 and CDR2: MNHNS, SASEGT. The V end lost 2 bases, the J end lost 4 bases, and 12 bases lay between the germline ends. CDR3 in DNA: TGTGCCAGCAGTGAACGCGGACAGTTAAATCAGCCCCAGCATTTT. As protein: CASSERGQLNQPQHF.

The chain joins TRBV23-1 to TRBJ2-3; D is unresolved. TRBV23-1 is assigned to the ORF class and has an uncertain function. CDR3 length: 16 residues. The V end was cut by 0 bases, the J end by 2 bases, with 12 bases between. CDR3 amino acids: CASSQSKRINTDTQYF. The CDR3 region has the DNA TGCGCCAGCAGTCAATCGAAGCGTATTAACACAGATACGCAGTATTTT.

The chain links TRBV9 to TRBJ2-1; 11 nucleotides line up with TRBD2. The V gene's germline CDR1 is SGDLS and CDR2 YYNGEE. The CDR3 is 17 residues long. Losses at the gene ends were 3 bases for V and 0 bases for J; bases not matched to a gene: 5. This CDR3 reads CASSGTGTSGSYNEQFF. The CDR3 DNA is TGTGCCAGCAGCGGAACCGGGACTAGCGGCTCCTACAATGAGCAGTTCTTC.

The chain has TRBV5-1 and TRBJ2-7; 8 bases are a match to TRBD1. CDR1 is SGHRS, CDR2 YFSETQ, per germline. CDR3 length: 15 amino acids. V trimming: 0 bases; J trimming: 5 bases; junction bases outside the gene matches: 7. In DNA form, the CDR3 reads TGCGCCAGCAGCTTGGCCCCGGACAGGGTAGACGAGCAGTACTTC. It translates to CASSLAPDRVDEQYF.

The chain combines TRBV6-6 with TRBJ2-7, with a tentative D call TRBD1 (6 bases). The CDR3 is made up of 12 amino acids. Germline loops: CDR1 MNHNY, CDR2 SVGAGI (reference sequence). Trimming removed 5 bases at V and 5 bases at J, with 10 bases between. CDR3 in DNA: TGTGCCAGCAGTCGGACAGTGGACGAGCAGTACTTC. As protein: CASSRTVDEQYF.

V usage is TRBV7-9 and J usage is TRBJ1-4, with 7 bases identical to TRBD1. The V gene end was trimmed by 5 bases and the J gene end by 12 bases; junction bases not matched to a gene: 27. Germline V gives CDR1 SEHNR, CDR2 FQNEAQ (reference sequence). The CDR3 is 19 residues long. The DNA of the CDR3 is TGTGCCAGCAGCCCGAACTCTGGGTCCCGACAGGGAGAAAAGGGGGAACTGTTTTTT. It encodes CASSPNSGSRQGEKGELFF. The entire variable domain, with the rest obtained from reference TRBV7-9 and TRBJ1-4, is as follows: DTGVSQNPRHKITKRGQNVTFRCDPISEHNRLYWYRQTLGQGPEFLTYFQNEAQLEKSRLLSDRFSAERPKGSFSTLEIQRTEQGDSAMYLCASSPNSGSRQGEKGELFFGSGTQLSVL.

Remarks on this clone: This same CDR3 is encoded by further DNA sequences in the sample. The V gene is TRBV6-5, the J gene TRBJ2-3; D is perhaps TRBD1 (6 bases). The germline V gene has CDR1 MNHEY and CDR2 SVGAGI. This CDR3 comprises 13 residues. The V end lost 0 bases, the J end lost 5 bases, and 6 bases lay between the germline ends. The DNA for the CDR3 is TGTGCCAGCAGTTACTCAGGGGGAGATACGCAGTATTTT. This gives the protein CASSYSGGDTQYF.

The V gene is TRBV3-1 (or the pseudogene TRBV3-2), the J gene TRBJ1-2; no firm D call. Trimming stripped 4 bases from V and 12 bases from J, with 15 bases between. The CDR3 has 12 amino acids. CDR1 is LGHDT and CDR2 is YNNKEL in the germline V gene (reference sequence). The CDR3 here is CASSLVGELHTF. CDR3 bases: TGTGCCAGCAGCCTAGTCGGGGAGTTACACACCTTC.

The V and J genes are TRBV5-4 and TRBJ2-1; the D gene is possibly TRBD2 (5 bases). The ends were cut back, 2 bases at V and 3 bases at J, with 12 bases in the middle. CDR1 is SGHNT, CDR2 YYREEE, per germline (reference sequence). There are 15 residues in the CDR3. Here the CDR3 reads CASSLLSVDYNEQFF. The CDR3, as DNA: TGTGCCAGCAGCTTACTTAGCGTGGACTACAATGAGCAGTTCTTC. The full variable domain, in which reference TRBV5-4 and TRBJ2-1 provide the parts outside the CDR3, is ETGVTQSPTHLIKTRGQQVTLRCSSQSGHNTVSWYQQALGQGPQFIFQYYREEENGRGNFPPRFSGLQFPNYSSELNVNALELDDSALYLCASSLLSVDYNEQFFGPGTRLTVL.

The rearrangement joins TRBV6-6 to TRBJ2-7, with 7 bases lining up with TRBD1. V dropped 7 bases and J dropped 2; count of bases not matched to a gene: 8. This CDR3 has 14 amino acids. The germline gives CDR1 MNHNY, CDR2 SVGAGI (reference sequence). The CDR3 loop reads CASKLRQGPYEQYF. DNA for the CDR3: TGTGCCAGCAAGCTACGACAGGGACCCTACGAGCAGTACTTC.

This clone turned up a few times. The chain joins TRBV4-1 to TRBJ1-5; TRBD1 is a possible D gene (6 bases). The CDR3 spans 17 residues. Trimming removed 2 bases from V and 7 bases from J, with 21 bases in between. The germline CDR1 and CDR2 sequences are MGHRA and YSYEKL. This chain's CDR3 is CASSQSRGAPVGQPQHF. CDR3 sequence (DNA): TGCGCCAGCAGCCAATCCCGGGGGGCCCCGGTAGGGCAGCCCCAGCATTTT.

The J gene is TRBJ1-2, the V gene TRBV12-3 or TRBV12-4; D call uncertain. There are 11 residues in the CDR3. V was clipped by 3 bases and J by 3 bases, with 2 bases between them. The CDR3 sequence: CASSFYYGYTF. Written as DNA, the CDR3 is TGTGCCAGCAGTTTCTACTATGGCTACACCTTC.

The chain uses TRBV10-3 and TRBJ2-5; TRBD2 matches 8 bases. CDR1 is ENHRY and CDR2 is SYGVKD in the germline V gene. V dropped 6 bases and J dropped 4; count of bases not matched to a gene: 7. This CDR3 has 14 residues. The CDR3 coding sequence is TGTGCCATCAGACAACCCGGGGGGGCAGAGACCCAGTACTTC. Protein: CAIRQPGGAETQYF.

The chain combines TRBV4-1 with TRBJ2-1; 11 bases are a match to TRBD2. CDR3 length equals 16 residues. Germline V CDR1 and CDR2: MGHRA, YSYEKL. The V gene end was trimmed by 1 base and the J gene end by 5 bases; junction bases not matched to a gene: 4. The CDR3 spells CASSQGLAGINNEQFF. The CDR3 DNA reads TGCGCCAGCAGCCAAGGACTAGCGGGAATAAACAATGAGCAGTTCTTC.

CDR3 nucleotide sequence: TGTGCCAGCAGCTTAGCGGGAGTCGGGGGAAATGAGCAGTTCTTC. Translation: CASSLAGVGGNEQFF. This chain uses TRBV11-2 with TRBJ2-1; maybe TRBD2 (6 bases). From germline, CDR1 is SGHAT and CDR2 FQNNGV. The V gene lost 1 base and the J gene lost 7 bases, with 14 bases spanning the gap. This CDR3 comprises 15 residues. Using reference TRBV11-2 and TRBJ2-1 for the parts outside the CDR3, the full variable domain is EAGVAQSPRYKIIEKRQSVAFWCNPISGHATLYWYQQILGQGPKLLIQFQNNGVVDDSQLPKDRFSAERLKGVDSTLKIQPAKLEDSAVYLCASSLAGVGGNEQFFGPGTRLTVL.

V usage is TRBV10-3 and J usage is TRBJ2-7, with D unclear. The CDR3 has 12 amino acids. The germline gives CDR1 ENHRY, CDR2 SYGVKD. Trimming took 9 bases from V and 0 from J, leaving 9 bases between them. The CDR3: CAIETPSYEQYF. Written as DNA, the CDR3 is TGTGCCATAGAGACACCCTCCTACGAGCAGTACTTC.